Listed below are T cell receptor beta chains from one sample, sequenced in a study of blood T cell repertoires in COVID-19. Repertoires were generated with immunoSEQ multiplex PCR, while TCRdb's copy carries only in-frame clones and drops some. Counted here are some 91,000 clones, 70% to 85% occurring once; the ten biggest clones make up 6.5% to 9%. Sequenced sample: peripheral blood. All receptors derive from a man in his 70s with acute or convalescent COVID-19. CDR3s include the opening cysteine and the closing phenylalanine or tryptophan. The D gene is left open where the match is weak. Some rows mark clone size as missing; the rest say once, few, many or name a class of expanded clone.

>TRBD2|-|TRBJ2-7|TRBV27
CASSSGLAGDEQYF
TGTGCCAGCAGTTCCGGACTAGCGGGAGACGAGCAGTACTTC
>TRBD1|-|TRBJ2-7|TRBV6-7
CASSLCRGITYEQYF
TGTGCCAGCAGTTTATGCAGGGGGATCACCTACGAGCAGTACTTC
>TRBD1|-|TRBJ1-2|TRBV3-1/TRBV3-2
CASSQDPRQGQGYTF
TGTGCCAGCAGCCAAGATCCCCGACAGGGGCAAGGCTACACCTTC
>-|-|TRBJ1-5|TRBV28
CASSIGSRVWDQPQHF
TGTGCCAGCAGTATAGGTAGTCGGGTCTGGGATCAGCCCCAGCATTTT
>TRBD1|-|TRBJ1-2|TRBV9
CASSATGGRGYTF
TGTGCCAGCAGCGCGACAGGGGGCCGAGGCTACACCTTC
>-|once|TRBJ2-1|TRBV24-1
CATSDLKLADEQFF
TGTGCCACCAGTGATTTGAAACTAGCCGATGAGCAGTTCTTC
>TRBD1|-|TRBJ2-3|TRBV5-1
CASSLGRGTDTQYF
TGCGCCAGCAGCTTGGGCAGGGGGACAGATACGCAGTATTTT
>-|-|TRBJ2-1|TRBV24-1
CATTAGNEQFF
TGTGCCACCACGGCAGGCAATGAGCAGTTCTTC
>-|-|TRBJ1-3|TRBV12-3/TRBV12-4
CASSSLNTIYF
TGTGCCAGCAGTTCTTTAAACACCATATATTTT
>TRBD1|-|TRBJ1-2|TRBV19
CASSRNSGQGDTYGYTF
TGTGCCAGTAGTAGGAATTCAGGACAGGGTGATACCTATGGCTACACCTTC
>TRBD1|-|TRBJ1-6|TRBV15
CATSRVEDRGLFFNSPLHF
TGTGCCACCAGCAGAGTCGAGGACAGGGGGCTTTTCTTTAATTCACCCCTCCACTTT
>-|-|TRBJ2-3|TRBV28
CASSREINTDTQYF
TGTGCCAGCTCCCGGGAGATCAACACAGATACGCAGTATTTT
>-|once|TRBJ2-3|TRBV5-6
CASSLGQVISDTQYF
TGTGCCAGCAGCTTGGGACAGGTCATTTCAGATACGCAGTATTTT
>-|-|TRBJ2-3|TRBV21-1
CASTSHQGSTDTQYF
TGTGCCAGCACCAGTCATCAGGGCTCCACAGATACGCAGTATTTT
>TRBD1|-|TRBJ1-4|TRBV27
CARSPDRGSSNEKLFF
TGTGCCAGATCTCCGGACAGGGGCTCGTCTAATGAAAAACTGTTTTTT
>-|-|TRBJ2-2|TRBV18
CASSPTLAANTGELFF
TGTGCCAGCTCACCAACTTTGGCGGCGAACACCGGGGAGCTGTTTTTT
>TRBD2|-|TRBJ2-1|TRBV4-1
CASSLIGTSGNNEQFF
TGCGCCAGCAGCCTCATCGGGACTAGCGGGAACAATGAGCAGTTCTTC
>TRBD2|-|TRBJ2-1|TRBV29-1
CSVEGSGRVNEQFF
TGCAGCGTTGAGGGTAGCGGGAGGGTGAATGAGCAGTTCTTC
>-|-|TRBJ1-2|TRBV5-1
CATTSGYGYTF
TGCGCCACTACCTCGGGTTATGGCTACACCTTC
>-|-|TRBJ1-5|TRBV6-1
CASSDGGQPQHF
TGTGCCAGCAGCGACGGCGGTCAGCCCCAGCATTTT
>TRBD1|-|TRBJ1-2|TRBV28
CASSSGQAYGYTF
TGTGCCAGCAGTTCGGGACAGGCCTATGGCTACACCTTC
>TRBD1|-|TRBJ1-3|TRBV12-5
CASGPTGAGNTIYF
TGTGCTAGTGGCCCGACAGGGGCTGGAAACACCATATATTTT
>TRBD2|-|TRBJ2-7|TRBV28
CASSFISGGRFEQYF
TGTGCCAGCAGTTTCATTAGCGGGGGGCGTTTCGAGCAGTACTTC
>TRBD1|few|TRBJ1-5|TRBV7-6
CASSRDSYSNQPQHF
TGTGCCAGCAGCCGGGACAGCTATAGCAATCAGCCCCAGCATTTT
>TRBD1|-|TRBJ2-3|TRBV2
CASISDRAYGADTQYF
TGTGCCAGCATTTCGGACAGGGCCTACGGGGCAGATACGCAGTATTTT
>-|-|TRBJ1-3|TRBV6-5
CASSTPQVSGNTIYF
TGTGCCAGCAGTACCCCACAGGTCTCTGGAAACACCATATATTTT
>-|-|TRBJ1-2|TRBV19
CASSMDTGLVGYTF
TGTGCCAGTAGTATGGACACCGGTCTTGTTGGCTACACCTTC
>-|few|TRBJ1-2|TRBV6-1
CASSEILLGYTF
TGTGCCAGCAGTGAAATTTTATTGGGCTACACCTTC
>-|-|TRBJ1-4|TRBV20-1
CSASAAPSNEKLFF
TGCAGTGCTAGTGCCGCGCCCTCAAATGAAAAACTGTTTTTT
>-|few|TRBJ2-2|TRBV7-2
CASSLRTVNTGELFF
TGTGCCAGCAGCTTAAGGACAGTAAACACCGGGGAGCTGTTTTTT
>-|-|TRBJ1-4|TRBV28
CASSLATGKQNEKLFF
TGTGCCAGCAGTCTCGCCACCGGGAAGCAGAATGAAAAACTGTTTTTT
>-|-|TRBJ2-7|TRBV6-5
CASGQGLPYEQYF
TGTGCCAGCGGTCAGGGGTTACCCTACGAGCAGTACTTC
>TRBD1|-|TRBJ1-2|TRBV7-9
CASSFRGLGGYTF
TGTGCCAGCAGCTTCAGGGGGCTAGGCGGCTACACCTTC
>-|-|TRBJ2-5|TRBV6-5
CASSYGGLQETQYF
TGTGCCAGCAGTTACGGCGGGCTTCAAGAGACCCAGTACTTC
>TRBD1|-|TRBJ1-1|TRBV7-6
CASSLAQGGEAFF
TGTGCCAGCAGCTTAGCCCAGGGGGGAGAAGCTTTCTTT
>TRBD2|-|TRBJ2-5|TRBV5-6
CASSSPGGFQETQYF
TGTGCCAGCAGCTCTCCGGGGGGGTTCCAAGAGACCCAGTACTTC
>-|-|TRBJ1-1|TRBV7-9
CASSFSRLLNTEAFF
TGTGCCAGCAGCTTCTCGAGACTACTGAACACTGAAGCTTTCTTT
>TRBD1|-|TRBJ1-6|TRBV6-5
CATTDRTIYNSPLHF
TGTGCCACTACGGACAGGACGATCTATAATTCACCCCTCCACTTT
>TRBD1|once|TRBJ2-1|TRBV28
CASSSTGTGDSNEQFF
TGTGCCAGCAGTTCTACCGGGACAGGGGATAGCAATGAGCAGTTCTTC
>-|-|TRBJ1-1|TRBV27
CASSLWGQGSEAFF
TGTGCCAGCAGTTTATGGGGCCAGGGTAGTGAAGCTTTCTTT
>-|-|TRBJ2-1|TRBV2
CASSEEGVPYNEQFF
TGTGCCAGCAGTGAGGAAGGGGTACCCTACAATGAGCAGTTCTTC
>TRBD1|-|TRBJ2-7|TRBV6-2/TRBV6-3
CASSYPPGQGAWEQYF
TGTGCCAGCAGTTACCCCCCGGGACAGGGGGCATGGGAGCAGTACTTC
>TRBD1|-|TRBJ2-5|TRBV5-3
CARSSSGQGRETQYF
TGTGCCAGAAGCTCTTCCGGACAGGGAAGAGAGACCCAGTACTTC
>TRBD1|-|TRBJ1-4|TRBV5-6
CASSLTGDRGEKLFF
TGTGCCAGCAGCCTGACAGGGGATCGTGGTGAAAAACTGTTTTTT
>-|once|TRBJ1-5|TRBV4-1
CASSQDALNQPQHF
TGCGCCAGCAGCCAAGACGCCCTAAATCAGCCCCAGCATTTT
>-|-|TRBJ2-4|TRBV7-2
CASSQEDRRSNIQYF
TGTGCCAGCAGCCAAGAAGACAGACGATCAAACATTCAGTACTTC
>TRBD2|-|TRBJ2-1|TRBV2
CASSDGLAGEGEQFF
TGTGCCAGCAGTGATGGACTAGCGGGAGAGGGCGAGCAGTTCTTC
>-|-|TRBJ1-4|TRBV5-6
CASSWESNEKLFF
TGTGCCAGCAGCTGGGAGAGCAATGAAAAACTGTTTTTT
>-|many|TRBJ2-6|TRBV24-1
CATSDITPGANVLTF
TGTGCCACCAGTGATATAACTCCTGGGGCCAACGTCCTGACTTTC
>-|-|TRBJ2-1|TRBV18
CASSPATGPYNEQFF
TGTGCCAGCTCACCAGCTACAGGGCCTTACAATGAGCAGTTCTTC
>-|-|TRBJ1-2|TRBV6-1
CASSEDRVRGYGYTF
TGTGCCAGCAGTGAAGACAGGGTTCGGGGCTATGGCTACACCTTC
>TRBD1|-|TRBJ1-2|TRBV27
CASSPQGNYGYTF
TGTGCCAGCAGTCCACAGGGGAACTATGGCTACACCTTC
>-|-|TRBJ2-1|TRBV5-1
CASSTSPPGALYNEQFF
TGCGCCAGCAGCACGAGTCCTCCAGGGGCACTATACAATGAGCAGTTCTTC
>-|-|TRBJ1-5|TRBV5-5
CASAQGPDQPQHF
TGTGCCAGTGCTCAGGGCCCCGATCAGCCCCAGCATTTT